This TCR beta chain appears in the sequencing data of a study of regulatory T cells in long-lasting Graves disease. Time point meaning: newly diagnosed GD, antithyroid drugs for less than 3 months. PBMC-extracted RNA yielded the TCR library. In building TCR beta libraries, iRepertoire HTBI primers were used together with Arm-PCR of CDR3 regions. Each CDR3 protein is one row after TCRdb ran MiXCR on the multiplex PCR reads. In the table there are 450,000 to 650,000 distinct CDR3 sequences, about 16% of which are singletons. The CDR3 length is 17 residues. V shed 2 bases and J 4 bases; nucleotides not matched to a gene: 11. This clonotype was found many times. Separately, the same data were catalogued under a study of T cells in Graves' hyperthyroidism and ophthalmopathy. That study adds: RT-PCR in the first round (using the HTBI primer set) targeted the TCR CDR3.

The J gene is TRBJ2-3, the V gene TRBV12-3 or TRBV12-4; 8 nucleotides agree with TRBD1. The TCR sequence derives from a woman aged 35-65 years with Graves disease. This sample comprised peripheral blood mononuclear cells (PBMCs), obtained at new diagnosis, from a patient treated with antithyroid drugs. The CDR3 here is CASSLRTGNIVSDTQYF. DNA for the CDR3: TGTGCCAGCAGTTTACGGACAGGGAATATAGTATCAGATACGCAGTATTTT.